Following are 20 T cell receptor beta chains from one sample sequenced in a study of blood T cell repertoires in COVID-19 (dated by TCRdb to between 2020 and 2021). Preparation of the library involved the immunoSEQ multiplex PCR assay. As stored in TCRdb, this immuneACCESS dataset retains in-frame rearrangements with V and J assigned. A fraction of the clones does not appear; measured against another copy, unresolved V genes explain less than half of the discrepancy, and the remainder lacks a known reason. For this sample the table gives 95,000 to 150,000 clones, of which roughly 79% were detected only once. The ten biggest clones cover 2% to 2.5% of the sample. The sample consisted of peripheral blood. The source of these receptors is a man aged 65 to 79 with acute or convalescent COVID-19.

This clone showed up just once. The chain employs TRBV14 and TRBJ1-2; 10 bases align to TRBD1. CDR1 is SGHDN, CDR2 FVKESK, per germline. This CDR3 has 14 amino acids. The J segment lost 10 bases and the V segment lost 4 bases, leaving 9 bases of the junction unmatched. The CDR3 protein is CASSPTRGTGVYTF. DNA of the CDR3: TGTGCCAGCAGCCCTACTCGGGGGACAGGGGTCTACACCTTC.

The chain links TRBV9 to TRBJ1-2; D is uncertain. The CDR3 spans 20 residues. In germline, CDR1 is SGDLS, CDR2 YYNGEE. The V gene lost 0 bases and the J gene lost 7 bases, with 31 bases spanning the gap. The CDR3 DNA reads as TGTGCCAGCAGCGTAGCTCATGTATACAGCAAGGCGCCCCTAACTAGTGGCTACACCTTC. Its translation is CASSVAHVYSKAPLTSGYTF.

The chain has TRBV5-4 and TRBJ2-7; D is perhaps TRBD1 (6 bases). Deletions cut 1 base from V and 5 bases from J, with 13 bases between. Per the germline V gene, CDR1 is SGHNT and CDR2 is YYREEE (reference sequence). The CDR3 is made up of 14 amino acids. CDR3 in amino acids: CASSLIQGTHEQYF. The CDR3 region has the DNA TGTGCCAGCAGCTTGATCCAGGGGACCCACGAGCAGTACTTC.

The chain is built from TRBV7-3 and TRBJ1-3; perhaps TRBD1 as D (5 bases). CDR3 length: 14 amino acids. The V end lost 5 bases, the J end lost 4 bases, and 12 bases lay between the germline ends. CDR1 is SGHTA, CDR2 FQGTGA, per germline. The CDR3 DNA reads TGTGCCAGCAGCCCCGCGGGGGGAGGAAACACCATATATTTT. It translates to CASSPAGGGNTIYF.

Here the CDR3 reads CASSPTGQGPPHKQYF. CDR3 bases: TGTGCCAGCAGCCCTACTGGGCAGGGCCCCCCGCACAAGCAGTATTTT. This rearrangement joins TRBV5-4 to TRBJ2-3, with D possibly being TRBD1 (5 bases). Germline V lookup: CDR1 SGHNT, CDR2 YYREEE (reference sequence). Trimming took off 4 bases at V and 11 bases at J, with 26 bases between the two ends. CDR3 length: 16 residues.

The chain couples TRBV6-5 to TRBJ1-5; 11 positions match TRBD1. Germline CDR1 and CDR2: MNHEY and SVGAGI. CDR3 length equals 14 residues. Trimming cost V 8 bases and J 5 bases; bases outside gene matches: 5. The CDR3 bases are TGTGCCAGCCGGGACAGGGGGATTCATCAGCCCCAGCATTTT. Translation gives CASRDRGIHQPQHF.

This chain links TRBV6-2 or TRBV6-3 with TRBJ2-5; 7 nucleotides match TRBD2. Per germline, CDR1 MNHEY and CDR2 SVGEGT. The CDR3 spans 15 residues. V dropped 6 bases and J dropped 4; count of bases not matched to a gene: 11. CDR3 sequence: CASSHAGVGSETQYF. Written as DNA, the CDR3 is TGTGCCAGCAGCCATGCGGGGGTCGGATCAGAGACCCAGTACTTC.

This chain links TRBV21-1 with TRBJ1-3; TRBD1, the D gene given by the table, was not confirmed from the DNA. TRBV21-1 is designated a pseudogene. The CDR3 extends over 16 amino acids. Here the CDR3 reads CASKMRRQGVQNTIYF. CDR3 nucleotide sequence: TGTGCCAGCAAAATGCGGAGACAGGGGGTACAGAACACCATATATTTT.

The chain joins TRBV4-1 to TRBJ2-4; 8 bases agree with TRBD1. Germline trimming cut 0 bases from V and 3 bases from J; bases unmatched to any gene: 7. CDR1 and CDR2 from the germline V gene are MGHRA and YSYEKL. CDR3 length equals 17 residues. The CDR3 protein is CASSQDRGQGIKNIQYF. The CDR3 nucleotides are TGCGCCAGCAGCCAAGATCGAGGACAGGGAATCAAAAACATTCAGTACTTC.

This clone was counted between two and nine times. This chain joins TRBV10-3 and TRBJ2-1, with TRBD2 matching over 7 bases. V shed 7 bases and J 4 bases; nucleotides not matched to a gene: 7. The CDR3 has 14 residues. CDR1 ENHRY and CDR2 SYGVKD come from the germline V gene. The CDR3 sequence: CAINSRGEYNEQFF. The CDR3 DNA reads TGTGCCATCAACTCTCGGGGGGAATACAATGAGCAGTTCTTC.

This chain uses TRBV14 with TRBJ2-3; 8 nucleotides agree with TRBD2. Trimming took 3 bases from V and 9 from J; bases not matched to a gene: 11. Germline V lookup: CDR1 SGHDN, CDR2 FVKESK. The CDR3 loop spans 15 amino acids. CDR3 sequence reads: CASSHRRGGLGTQYF. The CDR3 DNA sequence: TGTGCCAGCAGCCACCGACGGGGGGGGCTGGGGACGCAGTATTTT.

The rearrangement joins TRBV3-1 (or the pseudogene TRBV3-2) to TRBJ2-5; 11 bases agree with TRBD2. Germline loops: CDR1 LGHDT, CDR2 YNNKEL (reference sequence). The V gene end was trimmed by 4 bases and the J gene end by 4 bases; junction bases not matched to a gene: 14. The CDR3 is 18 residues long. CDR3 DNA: TGTGCCAGCAGCCCTTCTAGCGGGGGGCCCTTTATGCCAGAGACCCAGTACTTC. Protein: CASSPSSGGPFMPETQYF.

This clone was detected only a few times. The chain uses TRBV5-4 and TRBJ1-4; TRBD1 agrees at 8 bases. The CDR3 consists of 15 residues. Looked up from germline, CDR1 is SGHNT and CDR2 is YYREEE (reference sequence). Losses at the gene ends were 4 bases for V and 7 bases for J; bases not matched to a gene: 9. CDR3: CASSTSGGGPEKLFF. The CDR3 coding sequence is TGTGCCAGCAGCACGTCAGGGGGCGGCCCTGAAAAACTGTTTTTT.

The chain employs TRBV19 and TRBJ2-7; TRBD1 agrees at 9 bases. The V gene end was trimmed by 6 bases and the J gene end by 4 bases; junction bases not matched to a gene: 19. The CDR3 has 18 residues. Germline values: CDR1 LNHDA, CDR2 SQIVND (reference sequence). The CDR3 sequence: CASSPYGPGQGPTYEQYF. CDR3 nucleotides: TGTGCCAGTAGCCCGTACGGCCCAGGACAGGGGCCTACATACGAGCAGTACTTC.

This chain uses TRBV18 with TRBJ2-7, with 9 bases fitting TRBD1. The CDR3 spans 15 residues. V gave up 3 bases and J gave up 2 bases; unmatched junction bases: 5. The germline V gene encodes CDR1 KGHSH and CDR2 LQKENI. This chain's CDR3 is CASSPGTGGAYEQYF. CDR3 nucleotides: TGTGCCAGCTCACCCGGTACAGGGGGCGCCTACGAGCAGTACTTC. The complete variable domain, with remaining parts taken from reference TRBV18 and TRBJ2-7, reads NAGVMQNPRHLVRRRGQEARLRCSPMKGHSHVYWYRQLPEEGLKFMVYLQKENIIDESGMPKERFSAEFPKEGPSILRIQQVVRGDSAAYFCASSPGTGGAYEQYFGPGTRLTVT.

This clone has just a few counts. CDR3 loop: CASSLTPNQPQHF. The CDR3 region has the DNA TGTGCCAGCAGCCTTACACCCAATCAGCCCCAGCATTTT. This sequence joins TRBV14 and TRBJ1-5; D not certain. V shed 4 bases and J shed 3 bases, with 7 bases lying between them. Germline loops: CDR1 SGHDN, CDR2 FVKESK. The CDR3 loop spans 13 amino acids.

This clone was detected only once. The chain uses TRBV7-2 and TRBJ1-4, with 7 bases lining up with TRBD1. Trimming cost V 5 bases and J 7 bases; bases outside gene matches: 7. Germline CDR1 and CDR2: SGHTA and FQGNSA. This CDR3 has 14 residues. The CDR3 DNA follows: TGTGCCAGCAGCGCACAGGGGACGGGTGAAAAACTGTTTTTT. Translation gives CASSAQGTGEKLFF.

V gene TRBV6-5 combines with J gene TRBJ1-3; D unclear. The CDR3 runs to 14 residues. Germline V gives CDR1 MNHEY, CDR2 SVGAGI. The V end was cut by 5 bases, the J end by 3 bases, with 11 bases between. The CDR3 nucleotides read TGTGCCAGCAGTAGGGAGCGCGGTGGAAACACCATATATTTT. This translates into CASSRERGGNTIYF.

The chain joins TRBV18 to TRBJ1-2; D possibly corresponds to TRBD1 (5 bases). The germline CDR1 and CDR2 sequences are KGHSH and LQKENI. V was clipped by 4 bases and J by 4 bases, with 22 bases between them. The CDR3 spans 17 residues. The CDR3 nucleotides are TGTGCCAGCTCACGAACCGGGGGACTTCTGGCGGCCTATGGCTACACCTTC. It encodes CASSRTGGLLAAYGYTF.

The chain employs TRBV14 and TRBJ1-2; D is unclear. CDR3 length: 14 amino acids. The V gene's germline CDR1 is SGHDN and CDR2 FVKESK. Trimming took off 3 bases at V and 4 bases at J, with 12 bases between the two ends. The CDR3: CASSHSIGPYGYTF. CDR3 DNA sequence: TGTGCCAGCAGCCATTCAATTGGGCCCTATGGCTACACCTTC. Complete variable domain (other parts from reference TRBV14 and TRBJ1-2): EAGVTQFPSHSVIEKGQTVTLRCDPISGHDNLYWYRRVMGKEIKFLLHFVKESKQDESGMPNNRFLAERTGGTYSTLKVQPAELEDSGVYFCASSHSIGPYGYTFGSGTRLTVV.